This T cell receptor beta chain was identified during a study of blood T cell repertoires in COVID-19. Study-level background: In each case, the material was cDNA or gDNA derived from T cells, B-cell-depleted T cells, or PBMCs.

Profiled with immunoSEQ multiplex PCR; TCRdb holds only in-frame clones, not every one. In the table there are hundreds of thousands of clones, more than 75% of which are singletons. Trimming left V 6 bases short and J 7 bases short, with 19 bases between. Germline loops: CDR1 LNHDA, CDR2 SQIVND (reference sequence). CDR3 size: 15 residues. This rearrangement joins TRBV19 to TRBJ2-1; weak D call: TRBD2 (6 bases). This TCR derives from a woman in her forties or fifties with COVID-19, enrolled during active disease. Sequenced input: peripheral blood. The CDR3 DNA reads as TGTGCCAGTAGCCATAGCCGGGAGACTAGGAATGAGCAGTTCTTC. Protein: CASSHSRETRNEQFF.